This is a list of T cell receptor beta chains from one sample in a study of OX40 agonist ivuxolimab in advanced cancers. Assay: immunoSEQ multiplex PCR; the TCRdb copy retains only in-frame clones and omits some. The sample records roughly 32,000 clones, about three quarters being singletons. The sample in question was CD4+ or CD8+ T cells sorted from blood, obtained in a trial of the OX40 agonist ivuxolimab. These receptor sequences come from an adult with an advanced solid tumor such as melanoma, head and neck, liver or kidney cancer. CDR3s include the opening cysteine and the closing phenylalanine or tryptophan. The D gene is left open where the match is weak. The size of a clone is reported for some rows only, either as once, few or many, or as a class for expanded clones.

TGTGCCAGCAGCCTTGGACTAGCGGGGGGACTACTCTACGAGCAGTACTTC | CASSLGLAGGLLYEQYF | TRBJ2-7 | - | TRBV7-9 | TRBD2
TGTGCCACCAGCAGAGAGATCGGGGGGAGTGAGACCCAGTACTTC | CATSREIGGSETQYF | TRBJ2-5 | few | TRBV15 | TRBD2
TGCGCCAGCAGCTCCGGGACCGTAAGCACAGATACGCAGTATTTT | CASSSGTVSTDTQYF | TRBJ2-3 | - | TRBV5-1 | -
TGTGCCAGCAGTGGACAGGGGGCTGGGGCCAACGTCCTGACTTTC | CASSGQGAGANVLTF | TRBJ2-6 | - | TRBV2 | TRBD1
TGCGCCAGCAGCCAAGATTCGCGGGACGAAAAACTGTTTTTT | CASSQDSRDEKLFF | TRBJ1-4 | - | TRBV4-1 | -
TGTGCCAGCAGTTTCGAGGTCGGCGGGACAGGAAACCTAAGAAAGCAGTTCTTC | CASSFEVGGTGNLRKQFF | TRBJ2-1 | - | TRBV28 | TRBD1
TGTGCCAGCTCACCCTACAGGGAAAACTATGGCTACACCTTC | CASSPYRENYGYTF | TRBJ1-2 | - | TRBV18 | -
TGTGCCAGCAGCTTAAGGGGCCAGTACGAGCAGTACTTC | CASSLRGQYEQYF | TRBJ2-7 | - | TRBV7-2 | -
TGCACCAGCAGCCCCGTGGGCGCGGCGGGGGGCCGCACAGATACGCAGTATTTT | CTSSPVGAAGGRTDTQYF | TRBJ2-3 | - | TRBV1 | -
TGTGCCAGCAGCCAAGATCTGGTCACAGCCACAGATACGCAGTATTTT | CASSQDLVTATDTQYF | TRBJ2-3 | - | TRBV4-2 | -
TGTGCCAGCAGGAGTAGACGCTCTGGAAACACCATATATTTT | CASRSRRSGNTIYF | TRBJ1-3 | once | TRBV6-5 | -
TGTGCCAGCAGTCTATCACGGACGCAGTATTTT | CASSLSRTQYF | TRBJ2-3 | - | TRBV28 | -
TGTGCCAGCAGGACAGGGAATAATTCACCCCTCCACTTT | CASRTGNNSPLHF | TRBJ1-6 | - | TRBV27 | TRBD1
TGTGCAAGTCGCTTAGCCGAACGGTTAGGGGCTGGAAACACCATATATTTT | CASRLAERLGAGNTIYF | TRBJ1-3 | once | TRBV12-2 | -
TGTGCCAGCAGTGATGCGGGGACTGAAGCTTTCTTT | CASSDAGTEAFF | TRBJ1-1 | few | TRBV25-1 | -
TGTGCCAGCCTCGGTCAAGGGAACACCGGGGAGCTGTTTTTT | CASLGQGNTGELFF | TRBJ2-2 | - | TRBV7-9 | -
TGTGCCAGCAGTAAGAACACTGAAGCTTTCTTT | CASSKNTEAFF | TRBJ1-1 | few | TRBV6-1 | -
TGTGCCAGCAGCTTTAGCGGGGGGGCCCGGGAGACCCAGTACTTC | CASSFSGGARETQYF | TRBJ2-5 | once | TRBV7-2 | TRBD2
TGTGCCAGCAGCATTCCAGGGATCTCTGGAAACACCATATATTTT | CASSIPGISGNTIYF | TRBJ1-3 | - | TRBV6-6 | -
TGTGCCAGCAGAGACTGGGGTGGGACTGAAGCTTTCTTT | CASRDWGGTEAFF | TRBJ1-1 | once | TRBV6-5 | -
TGTGCCAGCAGCACCCAGCTTGGCGGCATTCAGTACTTC | CASSTQLGGIQYF | TRBJ2-4 | - | TRBV11-2 | -
TGTGCCAGCAGTGAAGGAGGATGGCAATGGCAGTACTTC | CASSEGGWQWQYF | TRBJ2-7 | - | TRBV2 | -
TGCAGCGCCACAGATAGCCCGAAGGGAAAACTGTTTTTT | CSATDSPKGKLFF | TRBJ1-4 | - | TRBV29-1 | -
TGTGCCAGCAGCTTAGATCCACCTCGTAGGGGCGCAGATACGCAGTATTTT | CASSLDPPRRGADTQYF | TRBJ2-3 | - | TRBV11-3 | -
TGTGCCAGCAGCAGACAGATCATGAGCACTGAAGCTTTCTTT | CASSRQIMSTEAFF | TRBJ1-1 | - | TRBV6-5 | -
TGTGCCAGCAGCTTCGGGGCAGGACAGACCTACGAGCAGTACTTC | CASSFGAGQTYEQYF | TRBJ2-7 | - | TRBV7-6 | -
TGTGCCAGCAGCTTAGGTACTAGCGTTAGCACAGATACGCAGTATTTT | CASSLGTSVSTDTQYF | TRBJ2-3 | - | TRBV7-7 | TRBD2
TGTGCCAGCAGATACTACGAGCAGTACTTC | CASRYYEQYF | TRBJ2-7 | - | TRBV6-5 | -
TGTGCCAGCAGCCCCGTAGGACTAGCGGGTGACTATTACAATGAGCAGTTCTTC | CASSPVGLAGDYYNEQFF | TRBJ2-1 | - | TRBV7-6 | TRBD2
TGTGCCAGCAGCTTGGACGGACTAGCGGGGAGCCACCAAGAGACCCAGTACTTC | CASSLDGLAGSHQETQYF | TRBJ2-5 | - | TRBV5-6 | TRBD2
TGTGCCAGCAGTGGGTACACTGAAGCTTTCTTT | CASSGYTEAFF | TRBJ1-1 | - | TRBV2 | -
TGTGCCAGCAGCTTAGGACCCAGAGGCACCCAAGCCAAAAACATTCAGTACTTC | CASSLGPRGTQAKNIQYF | TRBJ2-4 | few | TRBV11-2 | -
TGCAGCGTTCTTTTGACAGGGCTTGGAGGCTACACCTTC | CSVLLTGLGGYTF | TRBJ1-2 | - | TRBV29-1 | TRBD1